Below are 21 T cell receptor beta chains sequenced from a single sample in a study of blood T cells in healthy people across ages. Primers used in a second PCR of roughly 7 to 12 cycles were a sample-barcoded 5' primer and a J-beta primer mix. TCRdb reanalysed the 5' RACE reads using MiXCR and keeps one entry per CDR3 protein. Of 950,000 to 1,200,000 distinct CDR3 sequences in the sample, about two fifths were seen once. Sequenced input: blood. All receptors derive from a young man in good health.

This chain uses TRBV10-3 with TRBJ1-2; D ambiguous. The V end lost 2 bases, the J end lost 4 bases, and 8 bases lay between the germline ends. In germline, CDR1 is ENHRY, CDR2 SYGVKD. The CDR3 sequence is 13 residues long. The CDR3 region is CAISERPRYGYTF. CDR3 DNA: TGTGCCATCAGTGAGCGCCCGCGCTATGGCTACACCTTC.

About this clonotype itself: The junction does not match germline at one end; this may be a read error. The chain has TRBV9 and TRBJ1-5; the match to TRBD1 covers 8 bases. Germline CDR1 SGDLS, CDR2 YYNGEE. This CDR3 has 14 residues. The CDR3 region is CAGSVGQGGQPQHF. The CDR3 bases are TGTGCCGGCAGCGTCGGACAGGGCGGACAGCCCCAGCATTTT. Based on the CDR3 plus reference TRBV9 and TRBJ1-5, the full variable domain is DSGVTQTPKHLITATGQRVTLRCSPRSGDLSVYWYQQSLDQGLQFLIQYYNGEERAKGNILERFSAQQFPDLHSELNLSSLELGDSALYFCAGSVGQGGQPQHFGDGTRLSIL.

This clonotype was picked up a small number of times. V gene TRBV28 combines with J gene TRBJ2-1, with 7 bases aligning to TRBD2. The DNA matches TRBJ2-7 better at its end, which makes the J call doubtful. The CDR3 is made up of 15 amino acids. Per germline, CDR1 MDHEN and CDR2 SYDVKM. The CDR3 here is CASSRPGGTYNEQYF. The DNA of the CDR3 is TGTGCCAGCAGTAGACCGGGGGGTACCTACAATGAGCAGTACTTC.

The chain uses TRBV13 and TRBJ1-2; D remains unclear. Germline V gene data show CDR1 as PRHDT and CDR2 as FYEKMQ (reference sequence). This CDR3 has 14 residues. The V gene lost 3 bases and the J gene lost 5 bases, with 13 bases spanning the gap. CDR3: CASSFLSAEYGYTF. The CDR3 DNA sequence: TGTGCCAGCAGCTTTCTGTCCGCAGAGTATGGCTACACCTTC.

The rearrangement joins TRBV6-5 to TRBJ2-1; D call uncertain. In germline, CDR1 is MNHEY, CDR2 SVGAGI. CDR3 length: 14 residues. V dropped 5 bases and J dropped 4 bases, with 12 bases sitting between them. Written as DNA, the CDR3 is TGTGCCAGCAGTGATACGAGCGCTTACAATGAGCAGTTCTTC. Translating gives CASSDTSAYNEQFF.

The chain uses TRBV20-1 and TRBJ1-2; 7 nucleotides align to TRBD1. V dropped 0 bases and J dropped 4; count of bases not matched to a gene: 5. CDR1 is DFQATT and CDR2 is SNEGSKA in the germline V gene (reference sequence). This CDR3 has 14 amino acids. The chain's CDR3 is CSARDQGQIYGYTF. CDR3 coding DNA: TGCAGTGCTAGAGACCAGGGACAGATCTATGGCTACACCTTC.

V usage is TRBV20-1 and J usage is TRBJ1-5, with D possibly being TRBD1 (6 bases). Germline V lookup: CDR1 DFQATT, CDR2 SNEGSKA (reference sequence). Trimming removed 0 bases from V and 2 bases from J, with 14 bases in between. CDR3 size: 16 residues. The CDR3 reads CSARDQGRGGNQPQHF. In DNA, the CDR3 is TGCAGTGCTAGAGACCAAGGCAGGGGAGGCAATCAGCCCCAGCATTTT.

The chain has TRBV15 and TRBJ2-3; possibly TRBD1 for D (6 bases). The CDR3 spans 16 residues. The V end was cut by 3 bases, the J end by 2 bases, with 15 bases between. Germline loops: CDR1 LNHNV, CDR2 YYDKDF (reference sequence). The CDR3, as DNA: TGTGCCACCAGCAGTGTAACAGGGATCCTCACAGATACGCAGTATTTT. Amino acids: CATSSVTGILTDTQYF.

The gene calls are TRBV20-1 and TRBJ2-1, with D unclear. Germline V gives CDR1 DFQATT, CDR2 SNEGSKA (reference sequence). The CDR3 has 12 residues. Trimming removed 2 bases from V and 8 bases from J, with 10 bases in between. CDR3 protein: CSARNRRDEQFF. CDR3 coding DNA: TGCAGTGCTAGAAACCGAAGGGATGAGCAGTTCTTC.

This clonotype appeared a few times. This chain connects TRBV9 to TRBJ2-1; unclear D gene. V was clipped by 4 bases and J by 7 bases, with 15 bases between them. This CDR3 contains 14 residues. In germline, CDR1 is SGDLS, CDR2 YYNGEE. CDR3 nucleotides: TGTGCCAGCAGCCTACCCCGCGGCCCAAATGAGCAGTTCTTC. The encoded protein is CASSLPRGPNEQFF.

This rearrangement joins TRBV12-3 or TRBV12-4 to TRBJ1-1, with a weak D call TRBD1 (5 bases). There are 14 residues in the CDR3. Trimming shortened V by 3 bases and J by 5 bases, and 13 bases separated the two germline ends. CDR3 amino acids: CASSFLRGWTEAFF. In DNA, the CDR3 is TGTGCCAGCAGTTTTCTAAGGGGTTGGACTGAAGCTTTCTTT.

This sequence joins TRBV20-1 and TRBJ1-1; D is possibly TRBD1 (6 bases). V was cut by 4 bases and J by 1 base, with 16 bases left in between. The germline gives CDR1 DFQATT, CDR2 SNEGSKA (reference sequence). CDR3 length: 15 amino acids. The CDR3 loop is CSAKRGGRGNTEAFF. CDR3 DNA sequence: TGCAGTGCTAAGAGGGGGGGCAGAGGGAACACTGAAGCTTTCTTT.

This chain joins TRBV27 and TRBJ1-2; TRBD1 matches at 8 bases. The CDR3 sequence is 13 residues long. The germline CDR1 and CDR2 sequences are MNHEY and SMNVEV (reference sequence). The V gene end was trimmed by 1 base and the J gene end by 8 bases; junction bases not matched to a gene: 3. CDR3 amino acids: CASSLFSGGGYTF. The CDR3 coding sequence is TGTGCCAGCAGTTTATTCTCAGGGGGCGGCTACACCTTC.

In this sample, this clonotype turned up a few times. The chain couples TRBV20-1 to TRBJ2-3; D remains ambiguous. Germline V lookup: CDR1 DFQATT, CDR2 SNEGSKA (reference sequence). Trimming left V 1 base short and J 0 bases short, with 11 bases between. The CDR3 has 15 residues. The CDR3 DNA is TGCAGTGCTAGAGGTCCACAACCTAGCACAGATACGCAGTATTTT. Translation gives CSARGPQPSTDTQYF.

The chain employs TRBV3-1 and TRBJ2-1; the D is unclear. Germline lookup yields CDR1 LGHDT and CDR2 YNNKEL (reference sequence). V gave up 4 bases and J gave up 4 bases, with 11 bases separating them. The CDR3 totals 14 residues. The CDR3 bases are TGTGCCAGCAGCCTTTCCGTGGCTTACAATGAGCAGTTCTTC. It specifies CASSLSVAYNEQFF.

This clonotype was seen a few times. The chain recombines TRBV20-1 with TRBJ2-5, with D perhaps matching TRBD2 (6 bases). CDR1 and CDR2 from the germline V gene are DFQATT and SNEGSKA (reference sequence). The CDR3 has 11 amino acids. Trimming pared 5 bases from V and 5 bases from J, leaving 9 bases between. The CDR3 loop reads CSAEGRETQYF. CDR3 in DNA: TGCAGTGCTGAGGGGAGGGAGACCCAGTACTTC.

The chain is built from TRBV20-1 and TRBJ1-5; D call uncertain. The CDR3 has 15 amino acids. The V gene lost 6 bases and the J gene lost 0 bases, with 15 bases spanning the gap. Germline lookup yields CDR1 DFQATT and CDR2 SNEGSKA (reference sequence). CDR3: CSARELSLSNQPQHF. The CDR3, as DNA: TGCAGTGCCCGCGAACTTAGCCTTAGCAATCAGCCCCAGCATTTT.

The chain employs TRBV20-1 and TRBJ1-2, with D hard to call. The germline gives CDR1 DFQATT, CDR2 SNEGSKA (reference sequence). V was clipped by 0 bases and J by 7 bases, with 15 bases between them. This CDR3 is 14 amino acids long. This chain's CDR3 is CSARDLFRSIGYTF. The CDR3, as DNA: TGCAGTGCTAGAGATCTGTTTAGGAGTATTGGCTACACCTTC.

V gene TRBV20-1 combines with J gene TRBJ1-2; 8 nucleotides match TRBD1. Germline assignment: CDR1 DFQATT and CDR2 SNEGSKA (reference sequence). J lost 6 bases, V lost 3 bases, and 6 bases had no gene match. CDR3 length: 13 amino acids. CDR3 amino acids: CSARNDRGNGYTF. The CDR3 region has the DNA TGCAGTGCTAGGAATGACAGGGGTAATGGCTACACCTTC.

This clonotype was seen a handful of times. The rearrangement joins TRBV10-3 to TRBJ2-3, with TRBD1 identical over 7 bases. The CDR3 covers 15 residues. Germline V lookup: CDR1 ENHRY, CDR2 SYGVKD. V dropped 0 bases and J dropped 5; count of bases not matched to a gene: 5. CDR3 region: CAISESGTVGDTQYF. The CDR3 DNA reads TGTGCCATCAGTGAGTCGGGGACAGTTGGAGATACGCAGTATTTT.

This clonotype came up a few times. This chain joins TRBV5-1 and TRBJ1-1; tentatively, D is TRBD1 (5 bases). This CDR3 has 16 amino acids. The ends were cut back, 0 bases at V and 2 bases at J, with 14 bases in the middle. The germline V gene has CDR1 SGHRS and CDR2 YFSETQ. The CDR3 loop is CASSLGVWGDNTEAFF. CDR3 bases: TGCGCCAGCAGCTTGGGGGTTTGGGGGGATAACACTGAAGCTTTCTTT.